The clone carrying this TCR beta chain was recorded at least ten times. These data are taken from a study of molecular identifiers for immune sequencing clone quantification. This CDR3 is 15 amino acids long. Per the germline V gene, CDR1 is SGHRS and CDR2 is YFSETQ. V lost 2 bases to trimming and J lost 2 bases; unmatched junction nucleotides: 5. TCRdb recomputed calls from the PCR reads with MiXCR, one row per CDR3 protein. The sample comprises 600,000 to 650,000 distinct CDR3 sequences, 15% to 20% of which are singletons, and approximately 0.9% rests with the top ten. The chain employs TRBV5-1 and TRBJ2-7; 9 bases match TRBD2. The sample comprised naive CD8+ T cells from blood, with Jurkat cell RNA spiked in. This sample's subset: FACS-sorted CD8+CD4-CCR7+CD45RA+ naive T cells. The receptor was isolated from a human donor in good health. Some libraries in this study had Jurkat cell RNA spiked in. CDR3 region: CASSFTAGGPYEQYF. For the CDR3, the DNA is TGCGCCAGCAGCTTTACCGCGGGAGGGCCCTACGAGCAGTACTTC.